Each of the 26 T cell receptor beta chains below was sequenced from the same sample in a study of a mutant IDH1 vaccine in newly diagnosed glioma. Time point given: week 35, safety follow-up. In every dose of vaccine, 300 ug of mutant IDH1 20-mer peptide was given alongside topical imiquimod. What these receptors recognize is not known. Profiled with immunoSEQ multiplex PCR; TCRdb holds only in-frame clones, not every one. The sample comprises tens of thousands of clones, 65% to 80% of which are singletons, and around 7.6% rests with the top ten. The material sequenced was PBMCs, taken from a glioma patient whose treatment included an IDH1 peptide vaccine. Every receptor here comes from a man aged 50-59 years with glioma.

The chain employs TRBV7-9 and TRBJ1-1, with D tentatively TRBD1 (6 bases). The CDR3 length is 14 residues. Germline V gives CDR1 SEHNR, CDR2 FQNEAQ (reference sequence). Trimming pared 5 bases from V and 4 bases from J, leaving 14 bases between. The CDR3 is CASSLQQGGTEAFF. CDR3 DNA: TGTGCCAGCAGCCTACAACAGGGAGGCACTGAAGCTTTCTTT.

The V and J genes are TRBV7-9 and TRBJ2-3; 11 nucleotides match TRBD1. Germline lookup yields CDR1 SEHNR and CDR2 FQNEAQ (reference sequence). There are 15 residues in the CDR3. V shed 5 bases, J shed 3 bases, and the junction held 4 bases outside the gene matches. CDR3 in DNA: TGTGCCAGCAGCCCGGGACAGGGGGATACAGATACGCAGTATTTT. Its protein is CASSPGQGDTDTQYF.

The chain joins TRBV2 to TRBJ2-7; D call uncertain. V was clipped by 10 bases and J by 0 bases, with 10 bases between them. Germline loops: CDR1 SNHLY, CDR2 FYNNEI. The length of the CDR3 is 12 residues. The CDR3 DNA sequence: TGTGCCACCAGAGGCAGCTCCTACGAGCAGTACTTC. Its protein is CATRGSSYEQYF.

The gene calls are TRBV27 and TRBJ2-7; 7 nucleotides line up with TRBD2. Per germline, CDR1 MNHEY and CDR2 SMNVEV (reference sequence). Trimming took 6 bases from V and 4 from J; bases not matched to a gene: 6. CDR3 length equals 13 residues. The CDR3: CASRSGGRYEQYF. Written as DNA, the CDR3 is TGTGCCAGCAGGTCGGGGGGAAGGTACGAGCAGTACTTC.

The CDR3 DNA reads TGTGCCAGTAGTATGGCGGGGAGATCCGGGGAGCTGTTTTTT. Amino acids: CASSMAGRSGELFF. The rearrangement links TRBV19 to TRBJ2-2, with D perhaps matching TRBD2 (6 bases). Trimming left V 3 bases short and J 6 bases short, with 11 bases between. The CDR3 contains 14 residues. Per germline, CDR1 LNHDA and CDR2 SQIVND (reference sequence).

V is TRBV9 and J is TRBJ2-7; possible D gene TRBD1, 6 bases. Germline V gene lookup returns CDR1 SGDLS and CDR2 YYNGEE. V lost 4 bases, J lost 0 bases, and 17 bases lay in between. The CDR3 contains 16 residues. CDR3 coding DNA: TGTGCCAGCAGCTCTAGGTGGGACATGGGCTCCTACGAGCAGTACTTC. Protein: CASSSRWDMGSYEQYF.

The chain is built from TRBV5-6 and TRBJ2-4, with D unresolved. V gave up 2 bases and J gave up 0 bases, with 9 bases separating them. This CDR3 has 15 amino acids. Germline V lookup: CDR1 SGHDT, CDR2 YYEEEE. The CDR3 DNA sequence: TGTGCCAGCAGCTTCCCGGGCCTAGCCAAAAACATTCAGTACTTC. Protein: CASSFPGLAKNIQYF.

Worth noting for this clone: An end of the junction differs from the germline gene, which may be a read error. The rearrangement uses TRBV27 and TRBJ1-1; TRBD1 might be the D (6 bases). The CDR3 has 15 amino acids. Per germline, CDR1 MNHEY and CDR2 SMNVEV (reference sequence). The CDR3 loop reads CARSWWGPFNTEAFF. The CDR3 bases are TGTGCCAGGAGTTGGTGGGGGCCGTTCAACACTGAAGCTTTCTTT.

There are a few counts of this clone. The CDR3 DNA sequence: TGCGCCAGCACCTGGGGTAGCGGGAGGGCTGAGCAGTACTTC. It translates to CASTWGSGRAEQYF. The V gene is TRBV5-1, the J gene TRBJ2-7; 11 positions match TRBD2. The CDR3 has 14 amino acids. In germline, CDR1 is SGHRS, CDR2 YFSETQ. The junction had 9 bases not matched to a gene; V was cut back by 6 bases and J by 7 bases.

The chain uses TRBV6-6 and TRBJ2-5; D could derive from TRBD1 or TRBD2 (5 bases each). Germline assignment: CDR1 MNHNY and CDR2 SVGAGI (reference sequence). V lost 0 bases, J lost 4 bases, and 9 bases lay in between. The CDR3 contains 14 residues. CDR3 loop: CASSYSEGRETQYF. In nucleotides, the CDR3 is TGTGCCAGCAGTTACTCCGAGGGGAGAGAGACCCAGTACTTC.

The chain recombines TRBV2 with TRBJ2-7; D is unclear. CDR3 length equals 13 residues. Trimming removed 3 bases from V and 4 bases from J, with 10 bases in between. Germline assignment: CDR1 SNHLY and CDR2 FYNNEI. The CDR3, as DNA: TGTGCCAGCAGTGACCTTCACATTTACGAGCAGTACTTC. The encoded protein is CASSDLHIYEQYF. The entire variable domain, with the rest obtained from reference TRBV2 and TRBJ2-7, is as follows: EPEVTQTPSHQVTQMGQEVILRCVPISNHLYFYWYRQILGQKVEFLVSFYNNEISEKSEIFDDQFSVERPDGSNFTLKIRSTKLEDSAMYFCASSDLHIYEQYFGPGTRLTVT.

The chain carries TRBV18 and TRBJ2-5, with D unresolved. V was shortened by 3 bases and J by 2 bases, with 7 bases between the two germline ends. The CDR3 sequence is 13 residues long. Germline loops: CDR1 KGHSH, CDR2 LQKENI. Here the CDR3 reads CASSPNKQETQYF. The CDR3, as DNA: TGTGCCAGCTCACCTAACAAGCAAGAGACCCAGTACTTC. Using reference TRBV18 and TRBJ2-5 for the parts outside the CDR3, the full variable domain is NAGVMQNPRHLVRRRGQEARLRCSPMKGHSHVYWYRQLPEEGLKFMVYLQKENIIDESGMPKERFSAEFPKEGPSILRIQQVVRGDSAAYFCASSPNKQETQYFGPGTRLLVL.

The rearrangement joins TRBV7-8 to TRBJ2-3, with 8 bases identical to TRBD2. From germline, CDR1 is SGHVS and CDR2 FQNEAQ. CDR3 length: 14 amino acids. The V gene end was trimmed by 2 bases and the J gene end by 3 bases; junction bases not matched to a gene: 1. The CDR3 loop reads CASSLTGGTDTQYF. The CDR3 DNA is TGTGCCAGCAGCTTAACGGGAGGGACAGATACGCAGTATTTT.

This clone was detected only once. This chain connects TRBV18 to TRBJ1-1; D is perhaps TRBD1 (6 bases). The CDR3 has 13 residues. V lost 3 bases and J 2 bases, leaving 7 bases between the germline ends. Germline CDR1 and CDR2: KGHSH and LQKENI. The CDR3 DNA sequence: TGTGCCAGCTCACCCAGGGGAAACACTGAAGCTTTCTTT. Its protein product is CASSPRGNTEAFF.

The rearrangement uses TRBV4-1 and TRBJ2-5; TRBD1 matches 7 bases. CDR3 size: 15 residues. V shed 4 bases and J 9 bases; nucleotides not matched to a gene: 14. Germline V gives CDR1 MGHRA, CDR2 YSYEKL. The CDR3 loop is CASSPDRTPSSAQYF. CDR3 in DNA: TGCGCCAGCAGCCCGGACAGGACCCCATCTTCGGCCCAGTACTTC.

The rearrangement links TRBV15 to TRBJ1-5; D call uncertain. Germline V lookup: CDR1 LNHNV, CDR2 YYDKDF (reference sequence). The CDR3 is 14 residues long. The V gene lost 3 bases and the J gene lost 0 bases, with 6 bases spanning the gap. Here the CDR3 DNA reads TGTGCCACCAGCAGCTCATATAGCAATCAGCCCCAGCATTTT. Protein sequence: CATSSSYSNQPQHF.

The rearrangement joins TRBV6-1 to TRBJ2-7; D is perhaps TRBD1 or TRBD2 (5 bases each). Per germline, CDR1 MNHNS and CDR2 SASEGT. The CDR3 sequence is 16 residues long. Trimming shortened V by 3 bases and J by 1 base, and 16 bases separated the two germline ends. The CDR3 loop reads CASSELGTDGSYEQYF. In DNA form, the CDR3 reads TGTGCCAGCAGTGAGCTGGGGACGGACGGATCCTACGAGCAGTACTTC.

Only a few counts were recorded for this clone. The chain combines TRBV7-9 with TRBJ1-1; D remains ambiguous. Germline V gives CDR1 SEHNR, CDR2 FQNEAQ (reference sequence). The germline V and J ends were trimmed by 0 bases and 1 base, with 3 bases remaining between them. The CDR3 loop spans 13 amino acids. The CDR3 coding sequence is TGTGCCAGCAGCTTAGCAGGGAACACTGAAGCTTTCTTT. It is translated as CASSLAGNTEAFF.

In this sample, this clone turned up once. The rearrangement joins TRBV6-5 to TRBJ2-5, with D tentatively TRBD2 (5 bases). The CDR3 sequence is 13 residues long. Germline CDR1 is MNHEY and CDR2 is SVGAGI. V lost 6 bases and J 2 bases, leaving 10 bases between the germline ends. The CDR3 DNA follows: TGTGCCAGCAGCCTGGACTGGCAAGAGACCCAGTACTTC. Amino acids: CASSLDWQETQYF.

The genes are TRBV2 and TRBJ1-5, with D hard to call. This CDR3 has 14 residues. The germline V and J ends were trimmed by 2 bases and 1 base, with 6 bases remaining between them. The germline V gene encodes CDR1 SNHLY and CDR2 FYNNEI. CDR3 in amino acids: CASSERNSNQPQHF. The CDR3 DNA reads TGTGCCAGCAGTGAAAGAAACAGCAATCAGCCCCAGCATTTT.

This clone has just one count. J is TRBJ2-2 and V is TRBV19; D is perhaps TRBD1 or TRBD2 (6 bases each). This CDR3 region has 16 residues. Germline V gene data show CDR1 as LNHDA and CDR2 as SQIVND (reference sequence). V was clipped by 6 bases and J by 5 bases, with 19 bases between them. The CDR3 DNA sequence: TGTGCCAGTAGCCTGAGTTGGGGGGCGCTTACCGGGGAGCTGTTTTTT. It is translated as CASSLSWGALTGELFF. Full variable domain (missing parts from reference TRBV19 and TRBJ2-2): DGGITQSPKYLFRKEGQNVTLSCEQNLNHDAMYWYRQDPGQGLRLIYYSQIVNDFQKGDIAEGYSVSREKKESFPLTVTSAQKNPTAFYLCASSLSWGALTGELFFGEGSRLTVL.

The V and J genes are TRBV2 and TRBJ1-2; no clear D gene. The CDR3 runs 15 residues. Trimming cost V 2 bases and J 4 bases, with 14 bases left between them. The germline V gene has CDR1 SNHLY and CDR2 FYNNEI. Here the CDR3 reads CASSESLTEGYGYTF. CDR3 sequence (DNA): TGTGCCAGCAGTGAAAGCCTGACGGAAGGCTATGGCTACACCTTC.

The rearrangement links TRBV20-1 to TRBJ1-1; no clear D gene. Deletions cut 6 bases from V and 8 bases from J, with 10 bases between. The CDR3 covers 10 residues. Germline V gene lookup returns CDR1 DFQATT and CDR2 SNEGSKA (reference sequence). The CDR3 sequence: CSATREEAFF. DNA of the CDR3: TGCAGTGCGACGAGGGAGGAAGCTTTCTTT.

The CDR3 region is CASSPRRGANVLTF. DNA of the CDR3: TGTGCCAGCAGCCCTAGGCGGGGGGCCAACGTCCTGACTTTC. V gene TRBV7-8 combines with J gene TRBJ2-6, with no clear D. Germline lookup yields CDR1 SGHVS and CDR2 FQNEAQ. The ends were cut back, 5 bases at V and 4 bases at J, with 9 bases in the middle. This CDR3 spans 14 amino acids.

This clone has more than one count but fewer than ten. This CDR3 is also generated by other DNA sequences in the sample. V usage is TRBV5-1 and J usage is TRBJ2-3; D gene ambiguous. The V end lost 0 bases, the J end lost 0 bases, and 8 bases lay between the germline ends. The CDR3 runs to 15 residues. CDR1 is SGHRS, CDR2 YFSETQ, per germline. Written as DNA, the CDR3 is TGCGCCAGCAGCTTGGACGGGCCGAGCACAGATACGCAGTATTTT. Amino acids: CASSLDGPSTDTQYF. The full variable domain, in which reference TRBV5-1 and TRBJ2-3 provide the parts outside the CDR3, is KAGVTQTPRYLIKTRGQQVTLSCSPISGHRSVSWYQQTPGQGLQFLFEYFSETQRNKGNFPGRFSGRQFSNSRSEMNVSTLELGDSALYLCASSLDGPSTDTQYFGPGTRLTVL.

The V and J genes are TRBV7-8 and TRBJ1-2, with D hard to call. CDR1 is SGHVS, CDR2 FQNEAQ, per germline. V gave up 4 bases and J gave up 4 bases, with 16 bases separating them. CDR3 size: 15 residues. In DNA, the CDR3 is TGTGCCAGCAGCTCCGCCCTCGGAACGGGCTATGGCTACACCTTC. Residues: CASSSALGTGYGYTF.